This T cell receptor beta chain was recorded in a study of blood T cell repertoires in COVID-19. Across the whole study: Sites in the United States, Italy and Spain provided acute and convalescent COVID-19 samples. In each case, the material was cDNA or gDNA derived from T cells, B-cell-depleted T cells, or PBMCs.

The germline V gene has CDR1 SQVTM and CDR2 ANQGSEA. The CDR3 is made up of 15 amino acids. V lost 3 bases to trimming and J lost 1 base, with 12 bases between them. TCRdb's table, derived via immunoSEQ multiplex PCR, lists solely in-frame clones and lacks some. The sample yields hundreds of thousands of clones, around 87% seen once. The origin of this receptor is a woman in her thirties who had recovered from COVID-19. This chain joins TRBV29-1 and TRBJ2-2; weak D call: TRBD1 (5 bases). Sequencing was done on a sample of peripheral blood. The CDR3: CSVDFGRVNTGELFF. In DNA form, the CDR3 reads TGCAGCGTTGATTTCGGCAGGGTGAACACCGGGGAGCTGTTTTTT.